This TCR beta chain came from a study of cytomegalovirus exposure and HLA in healthy donors. In the study overall: Early released data comprised around 85 million unique TCRs from HLA-typed donors. Findings and caveats of the study: Reports described diagnosis of cytomegalovirus status by the classifier as highly specific and sensitive.

Primers for the PCR totalled 60 Vbeta and 13 Jbeta. Clones were sequenced by immunoSEQ multiplex PCR, and TCRdb holds only the in-frame ones, with some missing. The sample holds 120,000 to 150,000 clones, around 79% seen once. From germline, CDR1 is GTSNPN and CDR2 SVGIG (reference sequence). The CDR3 contains 13 residues. The V and J ends lost 8 bases and 4 bases, in that order; junction bases with no gene match: 8. Points on this clone: Its antigen remains unknown.

The specimen sequenced was PBMCs. This chain uses TRBV30 with TRBJ1-2, with TRBD1 identical over 9 bases. This receptor was obtained from a man aged 18 to 30 in good health and CMV-seronegative. CDR3 coding DNA: TGTGCCGGGGGACAGGGTACTCCCTATGGCTACACCTTC. It is translated as CAGGQGTPYGYTF.